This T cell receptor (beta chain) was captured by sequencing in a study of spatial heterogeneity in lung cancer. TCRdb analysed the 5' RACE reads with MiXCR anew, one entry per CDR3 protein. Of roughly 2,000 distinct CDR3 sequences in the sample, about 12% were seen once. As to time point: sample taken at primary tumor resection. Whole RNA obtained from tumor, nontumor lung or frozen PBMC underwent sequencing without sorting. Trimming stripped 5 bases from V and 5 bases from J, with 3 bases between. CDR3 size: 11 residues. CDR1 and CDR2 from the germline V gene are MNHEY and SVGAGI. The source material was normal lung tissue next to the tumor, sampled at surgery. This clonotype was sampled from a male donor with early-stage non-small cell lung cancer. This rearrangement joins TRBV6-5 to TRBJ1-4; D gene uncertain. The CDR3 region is CASSENEKLFF. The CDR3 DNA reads TGTGCCAGCAGTGAAAATGAAAAACTGTTTTTT.